The next 16 T cell receptor beta chains were all read from a single sample in a study of cytomegalovirus exposure and HLA in healthy donors. PCR used 60 Vbeta primers and 13 Jbeta primers. TCRdb keeps only in-frame clones here, not all; method: immunoSEQ multiplex PCR. The sample holds some 60,000 clones, 70% to 75% seen once. Sequences were obtained from PBMCs. These receptors were taken from a woman younger than 45 in good health and CMV-seronegative.

The chain uses TRBV13 and TRBJ2-5; D unclear. The CDR3 is 13 residues long. Trimming took 4 bases from V and 3 from J, leaving 9 bases between them. Germline CDR1 PRHDT, CDR2 FYEKMQ (reference sequence). The CDR3: CASSSYAEETQYF. The CDR3, as DNA: TGTGCCAGCAGCTCCTACGCGGAAGAGACCCAGTACTTC.

As concerns this clone: Relative to the germline gene, one junction end is altered; a read error may explain this. V gene TRBV7-9 combines with J gene TRBJ1-4; 7 positions agree with TRBD1. This CDR3 has 15 amino acids. Per germline, CDR1 SEHNR and CDR2 FQNEAQ (reference sequence). CDR3 loop: CSSRLRQGINEKLFF. CDR3 nucleotide sequence: TGTTCCAGCAGATTGCGACAGGGTATAAATGAAAAACTGTTTTTT.

V and J are TRBV18 and TRBJ2-5; tentative D call: TRBD2 (6 bases). CDR3 size: 13 residues. V dropped 2 bases and J dropped 4 bases, with 8 bases sitting between them. From germline, CDR1 is KGHSH and CDR2 LQKENI. The CDR3 spells CASSPIGGETQYF. The CDR3 DNA is TGTGCCAGCTCACCAATCGGGGGAGAGACCCAGTACTTC. Supplemented by reference TRBV18 and TRBJ2-5, the full variable domain reads NAGVMQNPRHLVRRRGQEARLRCSPMKGHSHVYWYRQLPEEGLKFMVYLQKENIIDESGMPKERFSAEFPKEGPSILRIQQVVRGDSAAYFCASSPIGGETQYFGPGTRLLVL.

The rearrangement links TRBV4-3 to TRBJ2-7, with 8 bases matching TRBD2. With 3 bases clipped from V and 0 bases from J, the junction kept 4 bases outside the gene matches. The CDR3 length is 15 residues. Germline V gene sequence: CDR1 LGHNA, CDR2 YSLEER. CDR3 loop: CASSHDSGSSYEQYV. The CDR3 DNA follows: TGCGCCAGCAGCCATGACAGCGGGAGCTCCTACGAGCAGTACGTC.

The chain joins TRBV5-5 to TRBJ2-3, with 8 positions matching TRBD1. The ends lost 4 bases at V and 6 bases at J; junction bases unmatched: 7. This CDR3 comprises 14 residues. Germline V gives CDR1 SGHKS, CDR2 YYEKEE (reference sequence). CDR3 sequence reads: CASSLTGVTDTQYF. The CDR3 coding sequence is TGTGCCAGCAGCCTGACAGGGGTTACGGATACGCAGTATTTT.

The rearrangement uses TRBV5-5 and TRBJ2-3, with 7 nucleotides matching TRBD1. J was trimmed by 8 bases and V by 0 bases; bases with no gene match: 0. The CDR3 has 12 amino acids. The germline V gene encodes CDR1 SGHKS and CDR2 YYEKEE (reference sequence). This CDR3 reads CASSLGQGTQYF. CDR3 bases: TGTGCCAGCAGCTTGGGACAGGGTACGCAGTATTTT.

This clone was seen a handful of times. V usage is TRBV11-2 and J usage is TRBJ1-2; 12 positions agree with TRBD1. Germline V gene lookup returns CDR1 SGHAT and CDR2 FQNNGV. This CDR3 has 15 amino acids. V lost 4 bases to trimming and J lost 8 bases; unmatched junction nucleotides: 8. Here the CDR3 DNA reads TGTGCCAGCAGCTCCGGGACAGGGGGCGCCGGGGGCTACACCTTC. Translating gives CASSSGTGGAGGYTF.

V usage is TRBV6-5 and J usage is TRBJ1-1; tentatively, D is TRBD1 (5 bases). Deletions cut 0 bases from V and 7 bases from J, with 12 bases between. CDR3 length: 14 residues. Germline V lookup: CDR1 MNHEY, CDR2 SVGAGI. The CDR3 loop is CASSYSPGDCEAFF. In nucleotides, the CDR3 is TGTGCCAGCAGTTACTCTCCGGGGGATTGTGAAGCTTTCTTT.

The chain has TRBV5-6 and TRBJ2-3, with 8 positions matching TRBD1. J gave up 1 base and V 4 bases, and 8 bases lay outside the gene matches. The CDR3 spans 16 residues. Germline CDR1 is SGHDT and CDR2 is YYEEEE. The CDR3 sequence: CASSPLDRVGTDTQYF. The DNA of the CDR3 is TGTGCCAGCAGCCCCCTGGACAGGGTGGGCACAGATACGCAGTATTTT.

This chain connects TRBV30 to TRBJ2-3; 8 bases line up with TRBD2. The CDR3 sequence is 15 residues long. J was trimmed by 2 bases and V by 5 bases; bases with no gene match: 9. Germline V gives CDR1 GTSNPN, CDR2 SVGIG (reference sequence). CDR3 DNA sequence: TGTGCCTGGGCCTTGTCGGGGGGGCTCACAGATACGCAGTATTTT. Protein: CAWALSGGLTDTQYF. The whole variable domain, remainder taken from reference TRBV30 and TRBJ2-3, is SQTIHQWPATLVQPVGSPLSLECTVEGTSNPNLYWYRQAAGRGLQLLFYSVGIGQISSEVPQNLSASRPQDRQFILSSKKLLLSDSGFYLCAWALSGGLTDTQYFGPGTRLTVL.

The chain links TRBV6-1 to TRBJ1-5; D is possibly TRBD1 (5 bases). CDR3 length equals 14 residues. Germline CDR1 reads MNHNS; CDR2 reads SASEGT. V was shortened by 3 bases and J by 10 bases, with 16 bases between the two germline ends. The CDR3 is CASSEGGTRHPQHF. The CDR3 bases are TGTGCCAGCAGTGAGGGCGGGACCCGCCATCCCCAGCATTTT.

This chain uses TRBV7-6 with TRBJ2-7; 8 bases are shared with TRBD2. In germline, CDR1 is SGHVS, CDR2 FNYEAQ. The CDR3 is 17 residues long. Trimming at V came to 8 bases and at J to 0 bases, leaving 15 bases not matched to a gene. The CDR3 spells CASGEPAGVSGSYEQYF. Here the CDR3 DNA reads TGTGCCAGCGGGGAGCCAGCGGGAGTATCAGGCTCCTACGAGCAGTACTTC.

The chain links TRBV9 to TRBJ2-2; 12 bases line up with TRBD1. This CDR3 contains 16 residues. V shed 4 bases, J shed 6 bases, and the junction held 7 bases outside the gene matches. Germline assignment: CDR1 SGDLS and CDR2 YYNGEE. Written as DNA, the CDR3 is TGTGCCAGCAGCCTCGGGACAGGGGGCGCCCCCGGGGAGCTGTTTTTT. Translated, it gives CASSLGTGGAPGELFF.

This clone has only a few counts. This chain joins TRBV5-4 and TRBJ1-5; 10 bases line up with TRBD1. Germline assignment: CDR1 SGHNT and CDR2 YYREEE (reference sequence). This CDR3 has 15 amino acids. Losses at the gene ends were 4 bases for V and 6 bases for J; bases not matched to a gene: 7. In DNA form, the CDR3 reads TGTGCCAGCAGCCCGGGACAGGGGTTGGGTCAGCCCCAGCATTTT. It is translated as CASSPGQGLGQPQHF. Complete variable domain (other parts from reference TRBV5-4 and TRBJ1-5): ETGVTQSPTHLIKTRGQQVTLRCSSQSGHNTVSWYQQALGQGPQFIFQYYREEENGRGNFPPRFSGLQFPNYSSELNVNALELDDSALYLCASSPGQGLGQPQHFGDGTRLSIL.

This clone is medium-sized within its sample. This sequence joins TRBV29-1 and TRBJ1-2; 7 bases are shared with TRBD1. From germline, CDR1 is SQVTM and CDR2 ANQGSEA. The junction had 9 bases not matched to a gene; V was cut back by 3 bases and J by 8 bases. CDR3 length equals 13 residues. The CDR3 here is CSVDLDRAAGYTF. Here the CDR3 DNA reads TGCAGCGTTGACTTAGACAGGGCGGCCGGCTACACCTTC.

This chain links TRBV7-6 with TRBJ2-5, with 11 bases identical to TRBD2. V dropped 3 bases and J dropped 3; count of bases not matched to a gene: 9. Per the germline V gene, CDR1 is SGHVS and CDR2 is FNYEAQ. This CDR3 has 17 amino acids. The CDR3 is CASSLPWTSGWEETQYF. The CDR3 region has the DNA TGTGCCAGCAGCTTGCCCTGGACTAGCGGGTGGGAAGAGACCCAGTACTTC.